Described below is a single T cell receptor (beta chain) sequence and its context. What it binds is not known. Indicated time point: week 47, end of study. Each vaccine dose was 300 ug of mutant IDH1 20-mer peptide, with topical imiquimod. This specimen belongs to a study of a mutant IDH1 vaccine in newly diagnosed glioma. Produced via immunoSEQ multiplex PCR; TCRdb's table is partial and in-frame only. The table shows 60,000 to 65,000 clones, with under 85% occurring only once. Germline CDR1 MNHEY, CDR2 SVGAGI. Trimming shortened V by 0 bases and J by 0 bases, and 5 bases separated the two germline ends. CDR3 length equals 15 residues.

The sequence was collected from a man between 25 and 39 years old with glioma. The chain recombines TRBV6-5 with TRBJ1-4; D is unresolved. The sequencing here drew on PBMCs, taken from a glioma patient whose treatment included an IDH1 peptide vaccine. Here the CDR3 reads CASSYSTTTNEKLFF. In DNA form, the CDR3 reads TGTGCCAGCAGTTACTCGACCACAACTAATGAAAAACTGTTTTTT.